This T cell receptor (beta chain) is from a study of cytomegalovirus exposure and HLA in healthy donors. Study-wide context: Among about 400 genotyped donors, 80% to 90% fell in the Caucasian-associated ancestry cluster. General study results and limits: It was assumed in the presence/absence analyses that sequencing depth was roughly uniform across donors. In a later analysis, about 17,000 TCR beta sequences were associated with HLA alleles at 0.05 false discovery rate. Later on, analysis showed that most CMV-associated TCR beta chains appeared to be HLA-restricted.

Details on this clone: Its specificity is unknown.

The germline gives CDR1 SGHNT, CDR2 YYREEE (reference sequence). Trimming shortened V by 6 bases and J by 5 bases, and 14 bases separated the two germline ends. The length of the CDR3 is 13 residues. A multiplex PCR was run with 60 Vbeta primers and 13 Jbeta primers. Only in-frame clones appear in the TCRdb table, and some are missing; sequencing was by immunoSEQ multiplex PCR. The sample has about 59,000 clones; 70% to 75% are singletons. The sample taken for sequencing was PBMCs. This TCR was recovered from a man aged 25 to 40 in good health and CMV-seropositive. The chain is built from TRBV5-4 and TRBJ1-1; D possibly corresponds to TRBD1 (5 bases). The CDR3 nucleotides read TGTGCCAGCACGTGGGGGGGGGTGACTGAAGCTTTCTTT. Translating it yields CASTWGGVTEAFF.